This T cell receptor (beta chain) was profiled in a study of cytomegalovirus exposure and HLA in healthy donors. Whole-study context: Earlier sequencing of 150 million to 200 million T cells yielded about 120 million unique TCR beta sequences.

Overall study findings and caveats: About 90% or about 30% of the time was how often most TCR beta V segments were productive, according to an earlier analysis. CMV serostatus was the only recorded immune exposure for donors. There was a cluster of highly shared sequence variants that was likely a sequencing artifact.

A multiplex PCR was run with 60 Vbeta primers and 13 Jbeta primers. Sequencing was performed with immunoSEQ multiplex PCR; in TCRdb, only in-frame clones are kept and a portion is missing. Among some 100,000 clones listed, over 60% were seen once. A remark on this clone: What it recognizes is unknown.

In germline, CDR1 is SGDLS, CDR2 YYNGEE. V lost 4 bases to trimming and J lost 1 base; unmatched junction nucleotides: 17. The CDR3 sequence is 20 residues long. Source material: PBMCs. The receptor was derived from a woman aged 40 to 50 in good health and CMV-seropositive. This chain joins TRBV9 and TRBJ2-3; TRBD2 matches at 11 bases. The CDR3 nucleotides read TGTGCCAGCAGCAAACGACTAGCGGGACGAGATCAGTTGGGCACAGATACGCAGTATTTT. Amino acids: CASSKRLAGRDQLGTDTQYF.